This T cell receptor (beta chain) originates from a study of T cells in Graves' hyperthyroidism and ophthalmopathy. Overall study context: Peripheral blood samples were taken at initial diagnosis, prior to any treatment. Study conclusions and caveats: Most thyroid-expanded clonotypes above 0.001 were also found in blood.

This clonotype was seen many times. Its antigen is still unknown. Germline CDR1 is SGHRS and CDR2 is YFSETQ. V was cut by 3 bases and J by 0 bases, with 13 bases left in between. CDR3 length: 15 residues. The TCR beta CDR3 regions underwent amplification using RNA transcripts as the source. First-round RT-PCR of the TCR CDR3 relied on the HTBI primer set. TCRdb independently ran MiXCR on the multiplex PCR reads; one entry per CDR3 protein. The data hold roughly 570,000 distinct CDR3 sequences, with approximately 14% observed a single time. Extraction of PBMCs used roughly 9.6 ml of fresh peripheral blood.

The sample consisted of blood. The receptor's source is a woman in her thirties with Graves' hyperthyroidism. The chain has TRBV5-1 and TRBJ2-7; possible D gene TRBD1, 7 bases. This CDR3 is CASSSGGTVSYEQYF. The CDR3, as DNA: TGCGCCAGCAGCTCAGGCGGGACAGTCTCCTACGAGCAGTACTTC. Supplemented by reference TRBV5-1 and TRBJ2-7, the full variable domain reads KAGVTQTPRYLIKTRGQQVTLSCSPISGHRSVSWYQQTPGQGLQFLFEYFSETQRNKGNFPGRFSGRQFSNSRSEMNVSTLELGDSALYLCASSSGGTVSYEQYFGPGTRLTVT.